The 7 T cell receptor beta chains in this list originate from one sample, sequenced in a study of shared clonotypes between healthy human individuals. Here immunoSEQ multiplex PCR was the method, and the copy in TCRdb shows in-frame clones only, minus some. The table records about 680,000 clones, around two thirds of them present only once. The sample taken for sequencing was memory CD4+ T cells sorted from blood. Subset in this sample: CD45RA-negative fraction. Receptors were obtained from a woman aged 30 to 39 in good health.

Turning to this clone: Other nucleotide sequences from this sample produce the same CDR3. The J gene is TRBJ1-1, the V gene TRBV7-9, with TRBD1 as a possible D gene (6 bases). Between the trimmed V and J ends, which lost 3 bases and 4 bases, there was a span of 9 bases. Germline CDR1 and CDR2: SEHNR and FQNEAQ (reference sequence). CDR3 length: 13 amino acids. The DNA for the CDR3 is TGTGCCAGCAGCTTGGAGGGGGGCACTGAAGCTTTCTTT. Amino acids: CASSLEGGTEAFF.

The chain uses TRBV5-4 and TRBJ2-3, with a weak D call TRBD2 (5 bases). Germline CDR1 reads SGHNT; CDR2 reads YYREEE (reference sequence). V lost 0 bases to trimming and J lost 2 bases, with 10 bases between them. The CDR3 extends over 15 amino acids. The CDR3 DNA reads as TGTGCCAGCAGCTTGGGTCAGCGGAACACAGATACGCAGTATTTT. Protein sequence: CASSLGQRNTDTQYF.

V usage is TRBV14 and J usage is TRBJ1-2; no firm D call. V was clipped by 0 bases and J by 8 bases, with 10 bases between them. Germline V gene sequence: CDR1 SGHDN, CDR2 FVKESK. CDR3 length: 13 residues. The CDR3 loop reads CASSQDRFAGYTF. The CDR3 DNA is TGTGCCAGCAGCCAAGACCGGTTCGCCGGCTACACCTTC.

The chain has TRBV11-3 and TRBJ2-1; perhaps TRBD2 as D (6 bases). The V end was cut by 3 bases, the J end by 9 bases, with 12 bases between. There are 13 residues in the CDR3. CDR1 is SGHNT and CDR2 is YENEEA in the germline V gene. The CDR3 DNA sequence: TGTGCCAGCAGCTTTCCGGGAGCGGGTGAGCAGTTCTTC. The encoded protein is CASSFPGAGEQFF.

V and J are TRBV9 and TRBJ1-1; 9 bases are shared with TRBD1. Trimming took 3 bases from V and 4 from J; bases not matched to a gene: 4. CDR3 length: 14 amino acids. Germline CDR1 and CDR2: SGDLS and YYNGEE. The CDR3 protein is CASSATGGGTEAFF. CDR3 nucleotide sequence: TGTGCCAGCAGCGCAACAGGGGGCGGCACTGAAGCTTTCTTT.

This clone has just a few counts. This rearrangement joins TRBV6-1 to TRBJ1-1; D is unclear. CDR3 length equals 12 residues. V was cut by 7 bases and J by 4 bases, with 10 bases left in between. The germline V gene has CDR1 MNHNS and CDR2 SASEGT. CDR3 sequence (DNA): TGTGCCAGCACCCCGAGGAGCACTGAAGCTTTCTTT. Translating it yields CASTPRSTEAFF.

The chain employs TRBV2 and TRBJ2-5; 11 nucleotides agree with TRBD2. Germline CDR1 is SNHLY and CDR2 is FYNNEI. Trimming took 3 bases from V and 8 from J; bases not matched to a gene: 8. The CDR3 length is 15 residues. CDR3 coding DNA: TGTGCCAGCAGTGAGGTAGCGGGAGGGCCTGGCACCCAGTACTTC. Its translation is CASSEVAGGPGTQYF.